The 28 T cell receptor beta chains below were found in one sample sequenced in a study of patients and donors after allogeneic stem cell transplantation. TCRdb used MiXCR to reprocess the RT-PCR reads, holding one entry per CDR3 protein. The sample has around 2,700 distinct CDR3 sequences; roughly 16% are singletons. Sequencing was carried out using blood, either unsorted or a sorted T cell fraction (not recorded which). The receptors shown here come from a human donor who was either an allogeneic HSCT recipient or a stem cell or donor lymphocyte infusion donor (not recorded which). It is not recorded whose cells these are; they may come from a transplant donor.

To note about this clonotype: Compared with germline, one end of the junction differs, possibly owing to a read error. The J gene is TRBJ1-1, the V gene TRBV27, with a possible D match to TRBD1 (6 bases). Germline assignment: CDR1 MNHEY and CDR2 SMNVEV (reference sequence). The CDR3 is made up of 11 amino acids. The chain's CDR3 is CAGRGGRKAFF. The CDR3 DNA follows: TGTGCCGGCAGAGGGGGACGGAAAGCTTTCTTT.

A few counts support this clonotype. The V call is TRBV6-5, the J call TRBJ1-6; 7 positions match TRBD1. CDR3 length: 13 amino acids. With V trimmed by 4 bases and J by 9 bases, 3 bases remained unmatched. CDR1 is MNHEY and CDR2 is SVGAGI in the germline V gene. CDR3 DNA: TGTGCCAGCAGTTCCCCAGGGGGTTCACCCCTCCACTTT. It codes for CASSSPGGSPLHF.

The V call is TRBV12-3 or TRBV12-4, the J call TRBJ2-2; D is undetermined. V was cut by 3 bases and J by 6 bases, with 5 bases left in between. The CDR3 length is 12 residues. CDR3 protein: CASSFGSGELFF. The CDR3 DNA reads TGTGCCAGCAGTTTTGGGTCCGGGGAGCTGTTTTTT.

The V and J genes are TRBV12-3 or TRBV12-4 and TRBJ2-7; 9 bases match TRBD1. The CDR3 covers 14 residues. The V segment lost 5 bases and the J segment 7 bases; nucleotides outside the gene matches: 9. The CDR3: CASSDSGQGREQYF. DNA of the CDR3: TGTGCCAGCAGTGACTCGGGACAGGGTAGGGAGCAGTACTTC.

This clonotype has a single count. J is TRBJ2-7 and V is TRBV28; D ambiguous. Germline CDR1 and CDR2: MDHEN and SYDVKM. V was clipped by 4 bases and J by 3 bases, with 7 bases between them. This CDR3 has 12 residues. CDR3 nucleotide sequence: TGTGCCAGCAGTTCCACAGTCTACGAGCAGTACTTC. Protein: CASSSTVYEQYF.

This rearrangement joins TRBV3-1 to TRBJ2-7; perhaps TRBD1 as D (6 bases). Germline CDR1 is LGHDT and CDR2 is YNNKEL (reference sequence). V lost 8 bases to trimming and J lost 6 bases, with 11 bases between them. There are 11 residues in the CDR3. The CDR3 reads CASATGAEQYF. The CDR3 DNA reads TGTGCCAGCGCGACAGGAGCCGAGCAGTACTTC.

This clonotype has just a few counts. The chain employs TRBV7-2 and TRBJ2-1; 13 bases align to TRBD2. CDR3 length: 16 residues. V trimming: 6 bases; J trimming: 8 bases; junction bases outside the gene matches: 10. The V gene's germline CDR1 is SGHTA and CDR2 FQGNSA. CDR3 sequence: CASRTAAGLAGDEQFF. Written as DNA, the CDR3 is TGTGCCAGCAGGACAGCCGCTGGACTAGCGGGAGATGAGCAGTTCTTC.

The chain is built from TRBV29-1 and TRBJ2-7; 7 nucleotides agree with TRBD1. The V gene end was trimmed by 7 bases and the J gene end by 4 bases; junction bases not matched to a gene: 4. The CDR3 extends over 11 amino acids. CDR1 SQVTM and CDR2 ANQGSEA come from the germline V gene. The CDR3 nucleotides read TGCAGCGCCGGGACAGTTTACGAGCAGTACTTC. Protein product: CSAGTVYEQYF.

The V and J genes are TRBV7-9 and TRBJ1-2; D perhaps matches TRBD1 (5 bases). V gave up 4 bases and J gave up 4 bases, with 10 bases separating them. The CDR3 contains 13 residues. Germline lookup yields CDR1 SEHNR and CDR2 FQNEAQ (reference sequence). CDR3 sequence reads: CASSSFRGYGYTF. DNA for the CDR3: TGTGCCAGCAGCTCCTTTAGGGGCTATGGCTACACCTTC.

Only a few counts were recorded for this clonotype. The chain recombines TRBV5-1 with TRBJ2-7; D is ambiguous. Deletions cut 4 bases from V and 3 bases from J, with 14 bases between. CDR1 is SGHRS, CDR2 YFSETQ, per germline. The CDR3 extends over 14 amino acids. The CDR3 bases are TGCGCCAGCAGCAGCTCCGCGGCCAGCTACGAGCAGTACTTC. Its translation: CASSSSAASYEQYF.

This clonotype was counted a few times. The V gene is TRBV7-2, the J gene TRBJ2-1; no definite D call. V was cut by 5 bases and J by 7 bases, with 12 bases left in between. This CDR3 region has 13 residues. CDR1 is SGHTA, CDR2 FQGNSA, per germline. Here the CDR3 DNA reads TGTGCCAGCAGCCCCTTCCAGACTAATGAGCAGTTCTTC. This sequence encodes CASSPFQTNEQFF.

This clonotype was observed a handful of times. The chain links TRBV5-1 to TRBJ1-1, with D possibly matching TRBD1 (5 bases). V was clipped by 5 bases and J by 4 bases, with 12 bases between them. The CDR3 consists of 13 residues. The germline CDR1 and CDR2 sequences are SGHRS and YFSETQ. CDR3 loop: CASRPGLGTEAFF. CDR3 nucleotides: TGCGCCAGCAGACCAGGGTTGGGCACTGAAGCTTTCTTT. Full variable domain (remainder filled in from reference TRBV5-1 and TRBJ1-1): KAGVTQTPRYLIKTRGQQVTLSCSPISGHRSVSWYQQTPGQGLQFLFEYFSETQRNKGNFPGRFSGRQFSNSRSEMNVSTLELGDSALYLCASRPGLGTEAFFGQGTRLTVV.

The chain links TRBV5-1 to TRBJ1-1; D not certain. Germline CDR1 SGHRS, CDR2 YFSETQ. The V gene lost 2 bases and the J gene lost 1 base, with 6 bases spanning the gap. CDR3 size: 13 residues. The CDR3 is CASSFERNTEAFF. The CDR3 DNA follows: TGCGCCAGCAGCTTTGAACGGAACACTGAAGCTTTCTTT.

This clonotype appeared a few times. As DNA, the CDR3 is TGTGCCAGCAGGTTTAGCGGGACATCCTACAATGAGCAGTTCTTC. This encodes CASRFSGTSYNEQFF. The chain combines TRBV12-3 or TRBV12-4 with TRBJ2-1, with 8 positions matching TRBD2. V shed 6 bases, J shed 1 base, and the junction held 5 bases outside the gene matches. The CDR3 is made up of 15 amino acids.

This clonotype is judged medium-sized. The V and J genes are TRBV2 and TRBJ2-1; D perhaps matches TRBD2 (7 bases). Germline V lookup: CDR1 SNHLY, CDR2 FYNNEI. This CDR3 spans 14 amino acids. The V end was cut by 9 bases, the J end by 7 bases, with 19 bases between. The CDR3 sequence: CARGEGELGNEQFF. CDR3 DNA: TGTGCCAGAGGGGAGGGGGAGTTAGGGAATGAGCAGTTCTTC.

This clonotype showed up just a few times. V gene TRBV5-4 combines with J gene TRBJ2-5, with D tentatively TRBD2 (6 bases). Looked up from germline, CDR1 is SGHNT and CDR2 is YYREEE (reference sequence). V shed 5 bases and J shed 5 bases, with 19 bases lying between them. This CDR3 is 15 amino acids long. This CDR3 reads CASRAGTRERETQYF. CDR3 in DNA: TGTGCCAGCAGGGCCGGGACTCGCGAACGGGAGACCCAGTACTTC.

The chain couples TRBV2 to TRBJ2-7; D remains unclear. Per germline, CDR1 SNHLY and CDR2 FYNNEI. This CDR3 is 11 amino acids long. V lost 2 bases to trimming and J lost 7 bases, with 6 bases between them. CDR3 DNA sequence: TGTGCCAGCAGTGAACTTGCGGAGCAGTACTTC. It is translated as CASSELAEQYF.

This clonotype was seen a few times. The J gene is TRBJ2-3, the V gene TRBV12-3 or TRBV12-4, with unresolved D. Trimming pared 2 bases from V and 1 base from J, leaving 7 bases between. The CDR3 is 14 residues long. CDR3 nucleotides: TGTGCCAGCAGTTTAAGGATCGGCACAGATACGCAGTATTTT. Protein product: CASSLRIGTDTQYF.

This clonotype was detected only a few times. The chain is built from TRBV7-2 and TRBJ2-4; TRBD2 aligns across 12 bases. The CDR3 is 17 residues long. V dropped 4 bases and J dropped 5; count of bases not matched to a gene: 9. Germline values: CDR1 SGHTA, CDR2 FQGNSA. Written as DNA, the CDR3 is TGTGCCAGCAGCTCTCTAGCGGGAGGGCTAGGGGAAAACATTCAGTACTTC. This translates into CASSSLAGGLGENIQYF.

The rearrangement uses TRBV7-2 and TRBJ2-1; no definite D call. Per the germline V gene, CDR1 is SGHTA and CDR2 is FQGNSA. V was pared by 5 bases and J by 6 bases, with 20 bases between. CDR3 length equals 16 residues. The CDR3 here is CASSVMGRAGRNEQFF. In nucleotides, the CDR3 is TGTGCCAGCAGCGTAATGGGTCGAGCAGGCCGCAATGAGCAGTTCTTC.

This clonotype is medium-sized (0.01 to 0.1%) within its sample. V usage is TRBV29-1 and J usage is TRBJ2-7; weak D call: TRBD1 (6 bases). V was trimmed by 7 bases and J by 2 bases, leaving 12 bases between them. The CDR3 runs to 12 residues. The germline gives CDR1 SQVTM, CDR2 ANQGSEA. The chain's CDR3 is CSALQGPYEQYF. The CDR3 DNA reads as TGCAGCGCCTTACAGGGACCCTACGAGCAGTACTTC.

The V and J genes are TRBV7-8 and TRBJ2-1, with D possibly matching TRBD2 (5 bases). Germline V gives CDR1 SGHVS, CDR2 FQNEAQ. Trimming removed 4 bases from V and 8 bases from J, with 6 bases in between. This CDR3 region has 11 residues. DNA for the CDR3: TGTGCCAGCAGCTGGGAGCATGAGCAGTTCTTC. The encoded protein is CASSWEHEQFF.

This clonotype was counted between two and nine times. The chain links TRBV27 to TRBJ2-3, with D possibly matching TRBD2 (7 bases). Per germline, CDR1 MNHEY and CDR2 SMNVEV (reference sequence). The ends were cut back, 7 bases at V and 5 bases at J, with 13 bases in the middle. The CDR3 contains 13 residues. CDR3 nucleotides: TGTGCCAGCATCGGGGGGCGAGGAGATACGCAGTATTTT. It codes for CASIGGRGDTQYF.

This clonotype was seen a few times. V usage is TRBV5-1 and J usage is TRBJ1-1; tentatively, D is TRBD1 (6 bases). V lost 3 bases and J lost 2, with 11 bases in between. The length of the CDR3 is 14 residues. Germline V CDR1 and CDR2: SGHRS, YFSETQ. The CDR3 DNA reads TGCGCCAGCAGCTCCTCGGACAGTAACACTGAAGCTTTCTTT. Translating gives CASSSSDSNTEAFF.

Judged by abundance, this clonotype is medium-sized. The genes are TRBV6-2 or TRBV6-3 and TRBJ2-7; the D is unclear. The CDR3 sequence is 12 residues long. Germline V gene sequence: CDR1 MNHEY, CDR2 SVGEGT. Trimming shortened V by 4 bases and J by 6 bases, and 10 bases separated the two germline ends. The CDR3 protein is CASSSSGFEQYF. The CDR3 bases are TGTGCCAGCAGTTCCTCCGGGTTCGAGCAGTACTTC.

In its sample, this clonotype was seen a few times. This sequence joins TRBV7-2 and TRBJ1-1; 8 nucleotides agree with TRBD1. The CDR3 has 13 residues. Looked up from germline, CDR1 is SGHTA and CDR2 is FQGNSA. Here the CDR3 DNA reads TGTGGGGTCAGACAGGGGCTGAACACTGAAGCTTTCTTT. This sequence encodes CGVRQGLNTEAFF. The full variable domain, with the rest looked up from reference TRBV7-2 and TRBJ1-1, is GAGVSQSPSNKVTEKGKDVELRCDPISGHTALYWYRQSLGQGLEFLIYFQGNSAPDKSGLPSDRFSAERTGGSVSTLTIQRTQQEDSAVYLCGVRQGLNTEAFFGQGTRLTVV.

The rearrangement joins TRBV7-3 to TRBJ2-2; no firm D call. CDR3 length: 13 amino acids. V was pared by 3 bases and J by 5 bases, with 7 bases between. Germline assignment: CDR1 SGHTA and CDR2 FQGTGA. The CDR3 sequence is CASSFSSTGELFF. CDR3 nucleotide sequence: TGTGCCAGCAGCTTTAGCTCAACCGGGGAGCTGTTTTTT.

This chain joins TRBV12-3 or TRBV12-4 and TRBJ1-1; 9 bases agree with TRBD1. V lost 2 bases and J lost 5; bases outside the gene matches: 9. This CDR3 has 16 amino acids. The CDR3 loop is CASSLSGTGIRTEAFF. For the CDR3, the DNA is TGTGCCAGCAGTTTATCCGGGACAGGGATCCGGACTGAAGCTTTCTTT.